One and the same sample provided the 13 T cell receptor beta chains below, sequenced in a study of blood T cell repertoires in COVID-19. Profiling relied on immunoSEQ multiplex PCR, and the TCRdb table lists in-frame clones only, not all of them. The data contain under 300,000 clones, approximately 79% of them singletons. Source material: peripheral blood. All receptors derive from a woman aged 40 to 49 with active or convalescent COVID-19.

This chain links TRBV25-1 with TRBJ1-1, with D uncertain. Germline CDR1 reads MGHDK; CDR2 reads SYGVNS. The germline V and J ends were trimmed by 2 bases and 1 base, with 5 bases remaining between them. The CDR3 is 13 residues long. DNA for the CDR3: TGTGCCAGCAGTGAACCAGGGAACACTGAAGCTTTCTTT. It translates to CASSEPGNTEAFF.

The chain links TRBV5-1 to TRBJ1-2; a weak D match, TRBD1 (5 bases). This CDR3 comprises 13 residues. CDR1 SGHRS and CDR2 YFSETQ come from the germline V gene. Trimming pared 7 bases from V and 2 bases from J, leaving 12 bases between. CDR3 in amino acids: CASSSGFNYGYTF. In DNA form, the CDR3 reads TGCGCCAGCTCGTCAGGGTTCAACTATGGCTACACCTTC.

This clone was detected many times. CDR3 sequence reads: CASSLVQGTYGYTF. CDR3 nucleotide sequence: TGTGCCAGCAGCCTAGTTCAGGGTACCTATGGCTACACCTTC. The chain combines TRBV2 with TRBJ1-2; D is perhaps TRBD1 (5 bases). This CDR3 contains 14 residues. Germline values: CDR1 SNHLY, CDR2 FYNNEI. Trimming removed 6 bases at V and 4 bases at J, with 15 bases between. Full variable domain (missing parts from reference TRBV2 and TRBJ1-2): EPEVTQTPSHQVTQMGQEVILRCVPISNHLYFYWYRQILGQKVEFLVSFYNNEISEKSEIFDDQFSVERPDGSNFTLKIRSTKLEDSAMYFCASSLVQGTYGYTFGSGTRLTVV.

The chain is built from TRBV4-2 and TRBJ2-5; weak D call: TRBD2 (6 bases). Trimming pared 0 bases from V and 1 base from J, leaving 12 bases between. CDR3 length: 16 residues. Germline CDR1 reads LGHNA; CDR2 reads YNFKEQ. The CDR3 DNA follows: TGTGCCAGCAGCCAAGATTTGGGACTCCCCCAAGAGACCCAGTACTTC. Residues: CASSQDLGLPQETQYF.

The V gene is TRBV4-1, the J gene TRBJ1-4; 11 bases are shared with TRBD1. The CDR3 is made up of 19 amino acids. CDR1 is MGHRA and CDR2 is YSYEKL in the germline V gene. V was pared by 1 base and J by 4 bases, with 11 bases of the junction left unmatched. CDR3 sequence (DNA): TGCGCCAGCAGCCAAGTCCCACCTCGGACAGGGGGCAGTAATGAAAAACTGTTTTTT. Its translation: CASSQVPPRTGGSNEKLFF.

The chain uses TRBV12-3 or TRBV12-4 and TRBJ1-2; a weak D match, TRBD1 (6 bases). Trimming pared 3 bases from V and 3 bases from J, leaving 8 bases between. This CDR3 has 13 amino acids. Here the CDR3 reads CASSFRTDYGYTF. CDR3 in DNA: TGTGCCAGCAGTTTTAGGACAGACTATGGCTACACCTTC.

This clone was observed a few times. V is TRBV27 and J is TRBJ1-6, with TRBD1 as a possible D gene (5 bases). The CDR3 totals 15 residues. Germline lookup yields CDR1 MNHEY and CDR2 SMNVEV (reference sequence). V lost 2 bases and J 11 bases, leaving 16 bases between the germline ends. CDR3: CASSLGGKGTPPLHF. In DNA form, the CDR3 reads TGTGCCAGCAGTTTAGGGGGGAAGGGCACCCCACCCCTCCACTTT.

V and J are TRBV27 and TRBJ2-1, with a weak D call TRBD1 (6 bases). From germline, CDR1 is MNHEY and CDR2 SMNVEV (reference sequence). V lost 5 bases and J 3 bases, leaving 11 bases between the germline ends. CDR3 length: 14 amino acids. CDR3 region: CASSPGTLYNEQFF. The CDR3 DNA follows: TGTGCCAGCAGTCCCGGGACACTCTACAATGAGCAGTTCTTC.

This chain uses TRBV27 with TRBJ2-5; 10 bases match TRBD2. The CDR3 length is 17 residues. J was trimmed by 5 bases and V by 6 bases; bases with no gene match: 15. Germline CDR1 MNHEY, CDR2 SMNVEV (reference sequence). CDR3 nucleotide sequence: TGTGCCAGCAGCAGACTGACTAGCGGGCGGCATGGGGAGACCCAGTACTTC. It is translated as CASSRLTSGRHGETQYF.

The J gene is TRBJ2-7, the V gene TRBV6-1; possibly TRBD2 for D (7 bases). The CDR3 spans 13 residues. With 2 bases removed from V and 8 bases from J, the gap between germline ends came to 13 bases. Per the germline V gene, CDR1 is MNHNS and CDR2 is SASEGT. The CDR3 DNA reads as TGTGCCAGCAGTGAAAGGGGGGGACGTCAGCAGTACGTC. As protein: CASSERGGRQQYV.

The chain couples TRBV11-2 to TRBJ2-1, with TRBD2 matching over 8 bases. Trimming removed 7 bases from V and 9 bases from J; junction bases left unmatched: 14. Looked up from germline, CDR1 is SGHAT and CDR2 is FQNNGV. This CDR3 has 15 amino acids. As DNA, the CDR3 is TGTGCCAGCACCTCAGAGGGCGGGGGGCGGAGTGAGCAGTTCTTC. It codes for CASTSEGGGRSEQFF. The complete variable domain, with remaining parts taken from reference TRBV11-2 and TRBJ2-1, reads EAGVAQSPRYKIIEKRQSVAFWCNPISGHATLYWYQQILGQGPKLLIQFQNNGVVDDSQLPKDRFSAERLKGVDSTLKIQPAKLEDSAVYLCASTSEGGGRSEQFFGPGTRLTVL.

This clone was counted only a few times. The chain has TRBV19 and TRBJ1-5, with 7 positions matching TRBD1. Losses at the gene ends were 1 base for V and 4 bases for J; bases not matched to a gene: 4. CDR1 is LNHDA, CDR2 SQIVND, per germline (reference sequence). The CDR3 contains 15 residues. The CDR3, as DNA: TGTGCCAGTAGTATAGGGGACAGCCCAAATCAGCCCCAGCATTTT. It yields the protein CASSIGDSPNQPQHF.

CDR3 nucleotide sequence: TGCGCCAGCAGCCAAGATCAAATTCCTAGTCTCGAACGAACCGGGGAGCTGTTTTTT. Amino acid sequence: CASSQDQIPSLERTGELFF. The chain has TRBV4-1 and TRBJ2-2, with unresolved D. Germline CDR1 is MGHRA and CDR2 is YSYEKL. This CDR3 has 19 residues. V lost 0 bases and J 5 bases, leaving 22 bases between the germline ends.